The 32 T cell receptor beta chains below all came from one sample that was sequenced in a study of cytomegalovirus exposure and HLA in healthy donors. Assay: immunoSEQ multiplex PCR; the TCRdb copy retains only in-frame clones and omits some. In the table there are roughly 250,000 clones, approximately 90% of which are singletons. Material for sequencing was PBMCs. The receptor source for this set is a young man in good health and CMV-seronegative.

V and J are TRBV5-1 and TRBJ2-5; D unresolved. Per the germline V gene, CDR1 is SGHRS and CDR2 is YFSETQ. The V and J ends lost 2 bases and 3 bases respectively, with 14 bases between them. The CDR3 length is 15 residues. The CDR3 sequence is CASSFFVPSEETQYF. The CDR3 DNA sequence: TGCGCCAGCAGCTTCTTTGTTCCGTCGGAAGAGACCCAGTACTTC.

The gene calls are TRBV2 and TRBJ1-5, with D hard to call. From germline, CDR1 is SNHLY and CDR2 FYNNEI. V was shortened by 3 bases and J by 3 bases, with 9 bases between the two germline ends. The CDR3 has 14 residues. In DNA form, the CDR3 reads TGTGCCAGCAGTGAGGGTAGCATCAATCAGCCCCAGCATTTT. Residues: CASSEGSINQPQHF.

This clone has only one observation. This chain uses TRBV2 with TRBJ2-3; TRBD2 agrees at 10 bases. The V segment lost 2 bases and the J segment 1 base; nucleotides outside the gene matches: 3. Germline CDR1 SNHLY, CDR2 FYNNEI. The CDR3 extends over 16 amino acids. The CDR3 sequence is CASSETLAGGTDTQYF. CDR3 nucleotides: TGTGCCAGCAGTGAAACGCTAGCGGGGGGCACAGATACGCAGTATTTT.

The chain combines TRBV14 with TRBJ1-4; D call uncertain. The CDR3 spans 15 residues. Trimming took 11 bases from V and 7 from J, leaving 23 bases between them. The V gene's germline CDR1 is SGHDN and CDR2 FVKESK. DNA of the CDR3: TGTGCCCGAACAGTGCCCGCCGGCGAGGGTGAAAAACTGTTTTTT. Protein sequence: CARTVPAGEGEKLFF. The full variable domain, with the rest looked up from reference TRBV14 and TRBJ1-4, is EAGVTQFPSHSVIEKGQTVTLRCDPISGHDNLYWYRRVMGKEIKFLLHFVKESKQDESGMPNNRFLAERTGGTYSTLKVQPAELEDSGVYFCARTVPAGEGEKLFFGSGTQLSVL.

This chain connects TRBV9 to TRBJ2-5, with D possibly TRBD1 on 6 matching bases. The V gene's germline CDR1 is SGDLS and CDR2 YYNGEE. The CDR3 loop spans 14 amino acids. The V and J ends lost 0 bases and 4 bases respectively, with 10 bases between them. The DNA of the CDR3 is TGTGCCAGCAGCGTAGTACAGGGTGTAGAGACCCAGTACTTC. This gives the protein CASSVVQGVETQYF.

This chain links TRBV4-1 with TRBJ2-1; unclear D gene. This CDR3 comprises 13 residues. From germline, CDR1 is MGHRA and CDR2 YSYEKL. V lost 5 bases and J lost 7, with 12 bases in between. The CDR3 DNA reads TGCGCCAGCAGCTTATCTCAGTTTAATGAGCAGTTCTTC. Translated, it gives CASSLSQFNEQFF.

The rearrangement joins TRBV2 to TRBJ2-7, with 8 bases aligning to TRBD1. This CDR3 is built from 14 residues. V was pared by 5 bases and J by 11 bases, with 14 bases of the junction left unmatched. Germline V gene lookup returns CDR1 SNHLY and CDR2 FYNNEI. The CDR3 loop reads CASSYDGQGAVKYF. The CDR3 bases are TGTGCCAGCAGTTACGACGGGCAGGGGGCGGTCAAGTACTTC.

The J gene is TRBJ2-3, the V gene TRBV5-1, with 8 bases that match TRBD2. Trimming removed 3 bases from V and 5 bases from J; junction bases left unmatched: 8. CDR3 length: 15 residues. The V gene's germline CDR1 is SGHRS and CDR2 YFSETQ. The CDR3 DNA follows: TGCGCCAGCAGCTCTAGGGGACTAGGGGTAGATACGCAGTATTTT. Its protein product is CASSSRGLGVDTQYF.

This chain joins TRBV6-6 and TRBJ2-3, with D tentatively TRBD2 (6 bases). The CDR3 has 15 residues. Germline V gene data show CDR1 as MNHNY and CDR2 as SVGAGI (reference sequence). Deletions cut 0 bases from V and 8 bases from J, with 15 bases between. The CDR3 DNA follows: TGTGCCAGCAGTTACTCGACCCTTAGCGGCGTTACGCAGTATTTT. Protein: CASSYSTLSGVTQYF.

V gene TRBV7-2 combines with J gene TRBJ1-1, with TRBD1 matching 7 bases. CDR3 size: 14 residues. V lost 5 bases and J lost 5; bases outside the gene matches: 8. Germline V gene data show CDR1 as SGHTA and CDR2 as FQGNSA. CDR3 in DNA: TGTGCCAGCAGCATCCAGACAGGGTTAACTGAAGCTTTCTTT. It encodes CASSIQTGLTEAFF.

V gene TRBV27 combines with J gene TRBJ1-6; a possible D gene is TRBD1 (6 bases). Per germline, CDR1 MNHEY and CDR2 SMNVEV (reference sequence). This CDR3 comprises 19 residues. V dropped 7 bases and J dropped 7 bases, with 29 bases sitting between them. The CDR3: CASTRMLGGIQGLNSPLHF. CDR3 DNA sequence: TGTGCCAGCACACGTATGCTGGGGGGGATTCAGGGGTTGAATTCACCCCTCCACTTT.

The V gene is TRBV7-9, the J gene TRBJ1-3; 7 bases align to TRBD1. V lost 5 bases to trimming and J lost 4 bases; unmatched junction nucleotides: 5. The CDR3 totals 14 residues. From germline, CDR1 is SEHNR and CDR2 FQNEAQ (reference sequence). DNA of the CDR3: TGTGCCAGCAGCGACAGGGTGTCCGGAAACACCATATATTTT. Protein product: CASSDRVSGNTIYF.

The chain combines TRBV5-6 with TRBJ1-1; D perhaps matches TRBD1 (5 bases). Germline V lookup: CDR1 SGHDT, CDR2 YYEEEE. V shed 4 bases and J shed 3 bases, with 19 bases lying between them. The CDR3 has 16 residues. CDR3 loop: CASSHERSEGDTEAFF. The DNA of the CDR3 is TGTGCCAGCAGCCACGAACGATCCGAAGGGGACACTGAAGCTTTCTTT.

V and J are TRBV27 and TRBJ2-5; weak D call: TRBD2 (6 bases). CDR1 is MNHEY and CDR2 is SMNVEV in the germline V gene (reference sequence). The CDR3 loop spans 12 amino acids. Trimming removed 8 bases from V and 5 bases from J, with 12 bases in between. The CDR3 loop reads CASGRGWETQYF. The CDR3 nucleotides read TGTGCCAGCGGACGGGGGTGGGAGACCCAGTACTTC.

The chain joins TRBV2 to TRBJ1-1; D is unclear. The CDR3 has 12 amino acids. Germline V gene lookup returns CDR1 SNHLY and CDR2 FYNNEI. V dropped 2 bases and J dropped 5 bases, with 6 bases sitting between them. The CDR3 sequence is CASSEYQTEAFF. In DNA, the CDR3 is TGTGCCAGCAGTGAATATCAGACTGAAGCTTTCTTT.

The chain uses TRBV11-2 and TRBJ2-1; D not resolved. Germline CDR1 reads SGHAT; CDR2 reads FQNNGV. V lost 4 bases and J lost 5, with 6 bases in between. This CDR3 has 12 amino acids. CDR3 bases: TGTGCCAGCAGCTCCTATGACAATGAGCAGTTCTTC. Its protein product is CASSSYDNEQFF.

This clone turned up a few times. This chain connects TRBV5-1 to TRBJ2-2; D gene uncertain. The CDR3 covers 12 residues. The V end lost 4 bases, the J end lost 6 bases, and 7 bases lay between the germline ends. Germline assignment: CDR1 SGHRS and CDR2 YFSETQ. The CDR3 nucleotides are TGCGCCAGCAGCCCGTCTGCCGGGGAGCTGTTTTTT. This translates into CASSPSAGELFF.

This chain joins TRBV28 and TRBJ2-7; maybe TRBD2 (6 bases). Looked up from germline, CDR1 is MDHEN and CDR2 is SYDVKM. With 5 bases removed from V and 3 bases from J, the gap between germline ends came to 11 bases. The CDR3 runs 13 residues. CDR3 DNA: TGTGCCAGCAGTCCCCGGGGGAGCTACGAGCAGTACTTC. Protein product: CASSPRGSYEQYF.

A note on this clone: The same CDR3 is also encoded by other DNA sequences in this sample. The chain couples TRBV6-1 to TRBJ2-7; tentatively, D is TRBD1 (6 bases). Germline V lookup: CDR1 MNHNS, CDR2 SASEGT. Trimming cost V 1 base and J 4 bases, with 14 bases left between them. There are 15 residues in the CDR3. CDR3 nucleotide sequence: TGTGCCAGCAGTGAAGGTCTGGCAGGGGCTTACGAGCAGTACTTC. This gives the protein CASSEGLAGAYEQYF.

This CDR3 is CASSLIQGPNEKLFF. The CDR3 DNA is TGTGCCAGCAGCTTAATCCAGGGGCCTAATGAAAAACTGTTTTTT. The chain recombines TRBV7-6 with TRBJ1-4; tentatively, D is TRBD1 (6 bases). The CDR3 is 15 residues long. V dropped 2 bases and J dropped 3 bases, with 10 bases sitting between them. Germline values: CDR1 SGHVS, CDR2 FNYEAQ.

The J gene is TRBJ1-2, the V gene TRBV10-3, with TRBD1 as a possible D gene (6 bases). This CDR3 comprises 14 residues. Germline loops: CDR1 ENHRY, CDR2 SYGVKD. Between the trimmed V and J ends, which lost 4 bases and 5 bases, there was a span of 14 bases. CDR3 nucleotides: TGTGCCATCAGTGGCCTAGGGGACATGTATGGCTACACCTTC. Translating it yields CAISGLGDMYGYTF.

The rearrangement uses TRBV28 and TRBJ2-3, with 9 positions matching TRBD2. The CDR3 is 15 amino acids. J was trimmed by 5 bases and V by 2 bases; bases with no gene match: 5. Germline CDR1 reads MDHEN; CDR2 reads SYDVKM. As DNA, the CDR3 is TGTGCCAGCAGTTTACCAACTAGCGGGCGAGATACGCAGTATTTT. Encoded protein: CASSLPTSGRDTQYF.

The rearrangement joins TRBV28 to TRBJ2-3, with 7 bases aligning to TRBD2. V shed 0 bases, J shed 2 bases, and the junction held 5 bases outside the gene matches. Germline V lookup: CDR1 MDHEN, CDR2 SYDVKM. The CDR3 is 16 amino acids. CDR3 amino acids: CASSLWRGTVTDTQYF. As DNA, the CDR3 is TGTGCCAGCAGTTTATGGCGGGGGACGGTCACAGATACGCAGTATTTT.

Here the CDR3 reads CASSLGRGPRTDTQYF. CDR3 nucleotide sequence: TGTGCCAGCAGCTTAGGTAGGGGGCCCCGTACAGATACGCAGTATTTT. V and J are TRBV7-2 and TRBJ2-3; 7 bases align to TRBD1. Germline CDR1 and CDR2: SGHTA and FQGNSA. With 1 base clipped from V and 3 bases from J, the junction kept 7 bases outside the gene matches. The CDR3 runs 16 residues.

The V and J genes are TRBV5-7 and TRBJ1-3; perhaps TRBD1 as D (6 bases). TRBV5-7 is an ORF, and what it does is uncertain. V shed 0 bases and J shed 0 bases, with 16 bases lying between them. This CDR3 is built from 18 residues. The CDR3 is CASSLAGEQGPSGNTIYF. The CDR3 region has the DNA TGTGCCAGCAGCTTGGCTGGCGAACAGGGACCCTCTGGAAACACCATATATTTT.

The rearrangement links TRBV5-1 to TRBJ1-5; D is undetermined. This CDR3 contains 15 residues. Germline CDR1 SGHRS, CDR2 YFSETQ. Deletions cut 4 bases from V and 0 bases from J, with 11 bases between. The CDR3 bases are TGCGCCAGCAGCCTGGGCGTATATAGCAATCAGCCCCAGCATTTT. Translating it yields CASSLGVYSNQPQHF.

The chain employs TRBV27 and TRBJ2-3; 7 bases agree with TRBD1. After removal of 3 bases from V and 4 bases from J, the junction contained 10 bases not matched to a gene. CDR3 length: 16 amino acids. Germline CDR1 is MNHEY and CDR2 is SMNVEV (reference sequence). The chain's CDR3 is CASSFTGVYGPDTQYF. Written as DNA, the CDR3 is TGTGCCAGCAGTTTTACAGGGGTTTATGGGCCAGATACGCAGTATTTT.

The V call is TRBV10-3, the J call TRBJ2-6; TRBD2 aligns across 10 bases. Germline loops: CDR1 ENHRY, CDR2 SYGVKD. The CDR3 sequence is 17 residues long. V shed 1 base and J 2 bases; nucleotides not matched to a gene: 2. The CDR3 region has the DNA TGTGCCATCAGTGAGTTAGCGGGAGGAACTGGGGCCAACGTCCTGACTTTC. It translates to CAISELAGGTGANVLTF.

The chain carries TRBV4-1 and TRBJ1-2; possible D gene TRBD1, 5 bases. V was cut by 4 bases and J by 8 bases, with 14 bases left in between. Per germline, CDR1 MGHRA and CDR2 YSYEKL. This CDR3 has 13 residues. CDR3 protein: CASSPRQNGGYTF. The DNA for the CDR3 is TGCGCCAGCAGCCCTCGACAGAACGGCGGCTACACCTTC.

This sequence joins TRBV15 and TRBJ1-2; D call uncertain. Trimming shortened V by 0 bases and J by 7 bases, and 12 bases separated the two germline ends. Per germline, CDR1 LNHNV and CDR2 YYDKDF (reference sequence). CDR3 length equals 14 residues. The CDR3 bases are TGTGCCACCAGCAGAGATATCCGGGAGTCTGGCTACACCTTC. This codes for CATSRDIRESGYTF.

This clone was detected once. The rearrangement uses TRBV28 and TRBJ1-2; D may be TRBD1 (6 bases). V lost 8 bases to trimming and J lost 1 base, with 17 bases between them. CDR3 size: 15 residues. Germline lookup yields CDR1 MDHEN and CDR2 SYDVKM. CDR3 sequence: CASGYAGTNNYGYTF. The CDR3 region has the DNA TGTGCCAGCGGATATGCCGGGACAAATAACTATGGCTACACCTTC.

The chain has TRBV11-2 and TRBJ2-7, with 8 bases that match TRBD1. The J segment lost 3 bases and the V segment lost 4 bases, leaving 5 bases of the junction unmatched. Germline V CDR1 and CDR2: SGHAT, FQNNGV. This CDR3 comprises 14 residues. The CDR3 region has the DNA TGTGCCAGCAGCTCTGGACAGGGTGACTACGAGCAGTACTTC. As protein: CASSSGQGDYEQYF. Drawing the rest from reference TRBV11-2 and TRBJ2-7, the complete variable domain is EAGVAQSPRYKIIEKRQSVAFWCNPISGHATLYWYQQILGQGPKLLIQFQNNGVVDDSQLPKDRFSAERLKGVDSTLKIQPAKLEDSAVYLCASSSGQGDYEQYFGPGTRLTVT.